Listed here is a single TCR beta chain. The record originates from a study of blood T cell repertoires in COVID-19. Overall study context: Donors in the United States, Italy and Spain gave samples during acute or convalescent COVID-19. Sample material is recorded as cDNA or gDNA derived from T cells, B-cell-depleted T cells, or PBMCs.

Per the study methods: Amplified reference gene primers provided the basis for estimating nucleated cell counts. Generated by immunoSEQ multiplex PCR, the TCRdb table keeps only in-frame clones and is missing some. That table gives V, J and clone size, and the DNA gave D and trimming. In the table there are about 280,000 clones, about nine tenths of which are singletons. Trimming cost V 5 bases and J 2 bases, with 9 bases left between them. This CDR3 is built from 13 residues. The chain recombines TRBV12-3 or TRBV12-4 with TRBJ1-2; D gene ambiguous. The specimen sequenced was peripheral blood. The sequence was obtained from a woman aged 50 to 60 who had recovered from COVID-19. This CDR3 reads CASSHTPNYGYTF. CDR3 nucleotides: TGTGCCAGCAGTCACACACCGAACTATGGCTACACCTTC.